What follows is one TCR beta chain and its context. Its target is not known. The data are from a study of vaccination and CD4 T cells after COVID-19. Overall study context: Spike peptides, overlapping and drawn from SARS-CoV-2, HCoV-NL63, HCoV-OC43 and HCoV-229E, were used to stimulate cells.

The study's findings and limits: Spike mono-reactivity was evident in 304 of the 307 vaccine-specific clones derived from convalescent patients.

Sequenced with the Oncomine TCR Beta short-read assay was DNA taken from cultured CD4+ T cells. The source of extracted genomic DNA was cultured CD4+ T cells. Via MiXCR, TCRdb re-called the PCR reads, giving one row per CDR3 protein. The data hold 25,000 to 30,000 distinct CDR3 sequences, with around 64% observed a single time. The germline V and J ends were trimmed by 4 bases and 0 bases, with 10 bases remaining between them. Germline lookup yields CDR1 MRHNA and CDR2 SNTAGT. The CDR3 sequence is 15 residues long. The treatment here: approximately 9-day PBMC culture with coronavirus spike peptide pools or control peptides (ViraFEST assay). For ViraFEST, peptide pools expanded antigen-specific T cells, after which the TCRs were sequenced.

This chain connects TRBV6-4 to TRBJ1-3; D remains unclear. The starting material was CD4+ T cells from blood, cultured in vitro, obtained after SARS-CoV-2 vaccination. This TCR came from a human donor who received a COVID-19 vaccine. CDR3 nucleotides: TGTGCCAGCAGTGGTCAGCTTCGCTCTGGAAACACCATATATTTT. Translating it yields CASSGQLRSGNTIYF.